Below, 19 T cell receptor beta chains from the same sample are listed, as sequenced in a study of vaccination and CD4 T cells after COVID-19. Sequenced with the Oncomine TCR Beta short-read assay was DNA taken from cultured CD4+ T cells. Each CDR3 protein gets one entry after TCRdb re-called the PCR reads with MiXCR. The sample contains tens of thousands of distinct CDR3 sequences, approximately 50% of which appear only once. Antigens for these TCRs are unknown. Treatment reported: approximately 9-day PBMC culture with coronavirus spike peptide pools or control peptides (ViraFEST assay). The source material was CD4+ T cells from blood, cultured in vitro. Source of these receptors: a human donor who had recovered from COVID-19.

The CDR3 bases are TGTGCCAGTACCCCGACTAGCGGGAGGCCCCATGAGCAGTTCTTC. It yields the protein CASTPTSGRPHEQFF. The J gene is TRBJ2-1, the V gene TRBV19, with 13 bases fitting TRBD2. J lost 8 bases, V lost 7 bases, and 8 bases had no gene match. In germline, CDR1 is LNHDA, CDR2 SQIVND (reference sequence). The CDR3 loop spans 15 amino acids.

Details on this clonotype: Germline and junction disagree at one end, which may indicate a read error. V gene TRBV6-5 combines with J gene TRBJ2-7; 7 nucleotides agree with TRBD1. CDR3 size: 14 residues. Germline V gene lookup returns CDR1 MNHEY and CDR2 SVGAGI. The CDR3 spells CASTYRDRAYEQYF. CDR3 coding DNA: TGTGCCAGCACTTACCGGGACAGAGCCTACGAGCAGTACTTC.

Only a few counts were recorded for this clonotype. This sequence joins TRBV28 and TRBJ2-7; 7 nucleotides agree with TRBD2. Germline lookup yields CDR1 MDHEN and CDR2 SYDVKM. This CDR3 has 15 residues. V lost 5 bases to trimming and J lost 5 bases; unmatched junction nucleotides: 12. CDR3 region: CASSGTGLGGNEQYF. CDR3 DNA sequence: TGTGCCAGCAGTGGGACGGGTTTGGGGGGGAACGAGCAGTACTTC.

This clonotype was detected only a few times. This chain connects TRBV30 to TRBJ1-6; tentatively, D is TRBD1 (6 bases). The CDR3 is 16 residues long. Germline assignment: CDR1 GTSNPN and CDR2 SVGIG (reference sequence). V lost 5 bases and J lost 9, with 23 bases in between. This chain's CDR3 is CAWRRGWGRGVSPLHF. The DNA for the CDR3 is TGTGCCTGGCGTAGAGGATGGGGCAGGGGAGTTTCACCCCTCCACTTT.

J is TRBJ2-1 and V is TRBV10-3; no reliable D call. V was pared by 0 bases and J by 7 bases, with 4 bases between. The CDR3 sequence is 12 residues long. Per germline, CDR1 ENHRY and CDR2 SYGVKD. The CDR3 DNA is TGTGCCATCAGTGAGTCGGAGAATGAGCAGTTCTTC. Translating gives CAISESENEQFF.

The chain joins TRBV5-1 to TRBJ2-3, with D perhaps TRBD1 (5 bases). The V gene's germline CDR1 is SGHRS and CDR2 YFSETQ. The V end was cut by 3 bases, the J end by 6 bases, with 17 bases between. The CDR3 runs to 15 residues. The CDR3 region has the DNA TGCGCCAGCAGCTCCACAGCAGGGTACTTCGATACGCAGTATTTT. Its translation: CASSSTAGYFDTQYF.

V and J are TRBV11-2 and TRBJ2-7; D may be TRBD1 or TRBD2 (5 bases each). This CDR3 is 15 amino acids long. In germline, CDR1 is SGHAT, CDR2 FQNNGV. V was clipped by 2 bases and J by 2 bases, with 13 bases between them. Here the CDR3 reads CASSLQGLGAYEQYF. In nucleotides, the CDR3 is TGTGCCAGCAGCTTACAGGGCCTGGGGGCCTACGAGCAGTACTTC.

The rearrangement uses TRBV6-1 and TRBJ2-5; tentatively, D is TRBD1 or TRBD2 (5 bases each). V was shortened by 7 bases and J by 2 bases, with 11 bases between the two germline ends. This CDR3 region has 13 residues. In germline, CDR1 is MNHNS, CDR2 SASEGT. The DNA for the CDR3 is TGTGCCAGCACAGGGCCGGGGCAAGAGACCCAGTACTTC. Translation: CASTGPGQETQYF.

The V call is TRBV2, the J call TRBJ2-7; no firm D call. The CDR3 extends over 11 amino acids. Germline values: CDR1 SNHLY, CDR2 FYNNEI. V was trimmed by 4 bases and J by 4 bases, leaving 5 bases between them. CDR3 DNA sequence: TGTGCCAGCAGTGGCGAATACGAGCAGTACTTC. It encodes CASSGEYEQYF.

This clonotype showed up just a few times. This chain links TRBV7-2 with TRBJ1-2; maybe TRBD1 (6 bases). The V gene lost 3 bases and the J gene lost 0 bases, with 11 bases spanning the gap. This CDR3 contains 15 residues. The germline V gene encodes CDR1 SGHTA and CDR2 FQGNSA. CDR3 DNA sequence: TGTGCCAGCAGCTTGCAGGGGCCCCCTAACTATGGCTACACCTTC. It yields the protein CASSLQGPPNYGYTF.

The J gene is TRBJ2-6, the V gene TRBV7-2; D gene uncertain. The CDR3 spans 14 residues. Per germline, CDR1 SGHTA and CDR2 FQGNSA. V shed 2 bases and J shed 0 bases, with 2 bases lying between them. The CDR3: CASSLISGANVLTF. CDR3 coding DNA: TGTGCCAGCAGCTTAATCTCTGGGGCCAACGTCCTGACTTTC.

This chain links TRBV19 with TRBJ2-5; the D is unclear. This CDR3 has 14 residues. Deletions cut 3 bases from V and 1 base from J, with 9 bases between. CDR1 is LNHDA and CDR2 is SQIVND in the germline V gene (reference sequence). CDR3 nucleotide sequence: TGTGCCAGTAGTATTTCTCCCACCCAAGAGACCCAGTACTTC. Its translation is CASSISPTQETQYF.

The gene calls are TRBV19 and TRBJ2-1; a weak D match, TRBD2 (6 bases). V was clipped by 7 bases and J by 7 bases, with 23 bases between them. Germline CDR1 reads LNHDA; CDR2 reads SQIVND (reference sequence). CDR3 length: 16 amino acids. The CDR3 loop reads CASTNTGTGEGNEQFF. In DNA, the CDR3 is TGTGCCAGTACCAATACCGGGACGGGAGAGGGTAATGAGCAGTTCTTC.

V usage is TRBV12-3 or TRBV12-4 and J usage is TRBJ2-3; the match to TRBD2 covers 8 bases. V lost 7 bases and J lost 3; bases outside the gene matches: 6. This CDR3 spans 14 amino acids. The CDR3 DNA reads as TGTGCCAGCACCACAGCGGGAGTGACAGATACGCAGTATTTT. Translated, it gives CASTTAGVTDTQYF.

This clonotype was recorded only once. V is TRBV11-3 and J is TRBJ1-1; TRBD1 aligns across 8 bases. Per germline, CDR1 SGHNT and CDR2 YENEEA. The CDR3 runs to 12 residues. The V segment lost 4 bases and the J segment 10 bases; nucleotides outside the gene matches: 5. CDR3 loop: CASSYSGTGAFF. CDR3 DNA: TGTGCCAGCAGCTATTCCGGGACAGGAGCTTTCTTT.

The chain has TRBV25-1 and TRBJ1-6; D unresolved. There are 15 residues in the CDR3. V lost 5 bases and J lost 8, with 16 bases in between. Germline CDR1 MGHDK, CDR2 SYGVNS. The CDR3: CASSTWAQADSPLHF. The DNA of the CDR3 is TGTGCCAGCAGTACGTGGGCGCAAGCTGATTCACCCCTCCACTTT.

This chain connects TRBV14 to TRBJ2-7; D gene unclear. This CDR3 is 12 amino acids long. Germline assignment: CDR1 SGHDN and CDR2 FVKESK. With 3 bases removed from V and 7 bases from J, the gap between germline ends came to 10 bases. Written as DNA, the CDR3 is TGTGCCAGCAGCCAGTGGGGTCGGGAGCAGTACTTC. As protein: CASSQWGREQYF. The full variable domain, completed using reference TRBV14 and TRBJ2-7, is EAGVTQFPSHSVIEKGQTVTLRCDPISGHDNLYWYRRVMGKEIKFLLHFVKESKQDESGMPNNRFLAERTGGTYSTLKVQPAELEDSGVYFCASSQWGREQYFGPGTRLTVT.

The rearrangement uses TRBV10-1 and TRBJ1-1; a weak D match, TRBD1 (5 bases). The CDR3 runs 14 residues. Germline V gene lookup returns CDR1 WNHNN and CDR2 SYGVQD (reference sequence). Trimming cost V 6 bases and J 1 base, with 12 bases left between them. The CDR3 protein is CASSQGSTNTEAFF. Here the CDR3 DNA reads TGCGCCAGCAGCCAGGGATCTACGAACACTGAAGCTTTCTTT.

The chain employs TRBV24-1 and TRBJ2-1; D remains unclear. From germline, CDR1 is KGHDR and CDR2 SFDVKD. Trimming removed 1 base at V and 3 bases at J, with 6 bases between. CDR3 length: 14 amino acids. The CDR3 DNA reads TGTGCCACCAGTGATTTTTCTGGCTACAATGAGCAGTTCTTC. It specifies CATSDFSGYNEQFF.